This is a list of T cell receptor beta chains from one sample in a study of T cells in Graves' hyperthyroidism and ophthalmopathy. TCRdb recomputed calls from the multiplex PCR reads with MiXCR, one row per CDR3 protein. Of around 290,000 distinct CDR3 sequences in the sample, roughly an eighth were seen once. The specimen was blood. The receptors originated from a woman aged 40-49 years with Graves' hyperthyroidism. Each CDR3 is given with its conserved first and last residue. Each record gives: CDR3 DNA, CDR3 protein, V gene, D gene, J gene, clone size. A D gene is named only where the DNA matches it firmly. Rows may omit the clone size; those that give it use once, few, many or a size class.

cdr3_nt: TGTGCCAGCAGCGGAAGGACTAGCGGGAGGCGTTTCAAAGATACGCAGTATTTT
cdr3_aa: CASSGRTSGRRFKDTQYF
v_call: TRBV9
d_call: TRBD2
j_call: TRBJ2-3
clone_size: many

cdr3_nt: TGTGCCAGCAGCTTATTAGCGGGAGTCTTTCACGAGCAGTACTTC
cdr3_aa: CASSLLAGVFHEQYF
v_call: TRBV7-2
d_call: TRBD2
j_call: TRBJ2-7
clone_size: many

cdr3_nt: TGTGCCAGCAGTTTCCATACCCCCGGGGATACGCAGTATTTT
cdr3_aa: CASSFHTPGDTQYF
v_call: TRBV12-3/TRBV12-4
d_call: NA
j_call: TRBJ2-3
clone_size: many

cdr3_nt: TGCAGCGTTTCTCAGGAAGGGGCCTACGAGCAGTACTTC
cdr3_aa: CSVSQEGAYEQYF
v_call: TRBV29-1
d_call: NA
j_call: TRBJ2-7
clone_size: many

cdr3_nt: TGTGCCAGCAGCCCTGCGGCTGGGCTGACTAGCGGGAGGGGAAGAGAGCAGTTCTTC
cdr3_aa: CASSPAAGLTSGRGREQFF
v_call: TRBV6-1
d_call: TRBD2
j_call: TRBJ2-1
clone_size: NA

cdr3_nt: TGCGCCAGCAGCCAAGATGGGACCTATGGCTACACCTTC
cdr3_aa: CASSQDGTYGYTF
v_call: TRBV4-1
d_call: NA
j_call: TRBJ1-2
clone_size: few

cdr3_nt: TGCAGTGCTAGCCCTCCGGGACTAGCGTTCAATGAGCAGTTCTTC
cdr3_aa: CSASPPGLAFNEQFF
v_call: TRBV20-1
d_call: TRBD2
j_call: TRBJ2-1
clone_size: many

cdr3_nt: TGTGCTAGTGCTACCAGCGGGAGCTCCGAGCAGTACTTC
cdr3_aa: CASATSGSSEQYF
v_call: TRBV12-5
d_call: TRBD2
j_call: TRBJ2-7
clone_size: NA

cdr3_nt: TGTGCCAGCAAAAGCCAGAAGGGGGCGGATGGCTACACCTTC
cdr3_aa: CASKSQKGADGYTF
v_call: TRBV2
d_call: TRBD1
j_call: TRBJ1-2
clone_size: few

cdr3_nt: TGTGCCAGCAGCTTCGGGGGGAGAAATGGCTACACCTTC
cdr3_aa: CASSFGGRNGYTF
v_call: TRBV7-9
d_call: NA
j_call: TRBJ1-2
clone_size: few

cdr3_nt: TGTGCCAGCAGTCCAACCCCGAGCGGCAACTACGAGCAGTACTTC
cdr3_aa: CASSPTPSGNYEQYF
v_call: TRBV27
d_call: NA
j_call: TRBJ2-7
clone_size: many

cdr3_nt: TGCAGCGTTGAAGTATGGAACACTGAAGCTTTCTTT
cdr3_aa: CSVEVWNTEAFF
v_call: TRBV29-1
d_call: NA
j_call: TRBJ1-1
clone_size: many

cdr3_nt: TGTGCCAGCAGCTTAGATGGCGGGGCAGGGGGCAATGAGCAGTTCTTC
cdr3_aa: CASSLDGGAGGNEQFF
v_call: TRBV7-9
d_call: NA
j_call: TRBJ2-1
clone_size: many

cdr3_nt: TGTGCCAGTAGTGGGCTAGCAGATAATTCTGGGCAGTACTTC
cdr3_aa: CASSGLADNSGQYF
v_call: TRBV19
d_call: NA
j_call: TRBJ2-7
clone_size: NA

cdr3_nt: TGTGCCAGCAGCTTATACCCTAATGAAAAACTGTTTTTT
cdr3_aa: CASSLYPNEKLFF
v_call: TRBV7-2
d_call: NA
j_call: TRBJ1-4
clone_size: many

cdr3_nt: TGTGCCAGCCAAACAGGGCGCCAAAACATTCAGTACTTC
cdr3_aa: CASQTGRQNIQYF
v_call: TRBV28
d_call: NA
j_call: TRBJ2-4
clone_size: many

cdr3_nt: TGTGCCAGCAGCGTATTGGACGGAGTCTACGAGCAGTACTTC
cdr3_aa: CASSVLDGVYEQYF
v_call: TRBV9
d_call: NA
j_call: TRBJ2-7
clone_size: many

cdr3_nt: TGTGCCAGCAGTGGCCGGGCCGTCCAGGGCACGCAGTATTTT
cdr3_aa: CASSGRAVQGTQYF
v_call: TRBV6-1
d_call: NA
j_call: TRBJ2-3
clone_size: many